The source of this T cell receptor beta chain is a study of T cells in Graves' hyperthyroidism and ophthalmopathy. Study-wide context: It was at initial diagnosis, before any treatment, that peripheral blood was collected.

The CDR3 consists of 16 residues. The V gene's germline CDR1 is KGHDR and CDR2 SFDVKD. Stability of Graves' hyperthyroidism was defined as absent ophthalmopathy progression within 18 months. Uncontrolled infections, other autoimmune diseases, pregnancy or lactation led to exclusion of patients. A note on this clonotype: One end of the junction varies from germline; a read error may be responsible.

Regions amplified from RNA transcripts were the TCR beta CDR3 regions. The primer set for the first-round RT-PCR of the TCR CDR3 was HTBI. TCRdb used MiXCR to reprocess the multiplex PCR reads, holding one entry per CDR3 protein. The sample lists a few hundred thousand distinct CDR3 sequences, about 15% occurring once. The sample taken for sequencing was blood. The source of this sequence is a woman in her twenties or thirties with Graves' hyperthyroidism. The chain links TRBV24-1 to TRBJ2-1, with TRBD2 identical over 11 bases. CDR3 bases: TGTGCCACCAGTGACCCGGGACTAGCGGATAACAATGAGCAGCTCTTC. Its protein product is CATSDPGLADNNEQLF.